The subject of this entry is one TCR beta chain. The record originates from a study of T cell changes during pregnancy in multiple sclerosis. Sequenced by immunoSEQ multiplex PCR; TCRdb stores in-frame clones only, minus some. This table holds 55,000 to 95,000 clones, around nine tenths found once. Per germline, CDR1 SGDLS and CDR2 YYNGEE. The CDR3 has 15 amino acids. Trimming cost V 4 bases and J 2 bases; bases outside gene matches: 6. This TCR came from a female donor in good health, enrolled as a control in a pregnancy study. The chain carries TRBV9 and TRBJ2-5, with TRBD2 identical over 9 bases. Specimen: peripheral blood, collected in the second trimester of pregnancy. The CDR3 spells CASSPAGGLQETQYF. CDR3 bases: TGTGCCAGCAGCCCGGCGGGGGGGTTACAAGAGACCCAGTACTTC. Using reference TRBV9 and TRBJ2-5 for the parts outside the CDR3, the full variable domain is DSGVTQTPKHLITATGQRVTLRCSPRSGDLSVYWYQQSLDQGLQFLIQYYNGEERAKGNILERFSAQQFPDLHSELNLSSLELGDSALYFCASSPAGGLQETQYFGPGTRLLVL.